This T cell receptor beta chain was sequenced during a study of PD-L1 blockade in urothelial cancer. The repertoire was sequenced with immunoSEQ multiplex PCR; TCRdb's copy has only in-frame clones and lacks some. The sample records about 95,000 clones, roughly 84% being singletons. Time point in this sample: pretreatment peripheral blood. The germline V gene has CDR1 SGHRS and CDR2 YFSETQ. The CDR3 has 17 amino acids. V was trimmed by 3 bases and J by 0 bases, leaving 18 bases between them. The chain combines TRBV5-1 with TRBJ1-2; D is ambiguous. Sequences were derived from PBMCs, sampled around atezolizumab (anti-PD-L1) treatment. This sequence was found in a man in his sixties with urothelial cancer. Here the CDR3 reads CASSSVGFGRANYGYTF. The CDR3, as DNA: TGCGCCAGCAGCTCAGTTGGGTTTGGGCGAGCTAACTATGGCTACACCTTC.